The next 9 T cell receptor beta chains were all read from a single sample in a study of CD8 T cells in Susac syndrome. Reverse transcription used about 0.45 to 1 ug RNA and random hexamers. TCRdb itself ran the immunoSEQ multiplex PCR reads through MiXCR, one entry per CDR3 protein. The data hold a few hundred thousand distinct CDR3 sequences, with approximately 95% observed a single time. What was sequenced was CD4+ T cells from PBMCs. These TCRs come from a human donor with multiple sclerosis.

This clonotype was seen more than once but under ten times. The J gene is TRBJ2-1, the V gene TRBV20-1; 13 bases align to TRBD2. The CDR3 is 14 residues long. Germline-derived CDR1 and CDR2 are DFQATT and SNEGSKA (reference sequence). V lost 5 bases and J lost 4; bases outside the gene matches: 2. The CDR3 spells CSAPGLAGYNEQFF. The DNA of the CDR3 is TGCAGTGCTCCGGGACTAGCGGGGTACAATGAGCAGTTCTTC.

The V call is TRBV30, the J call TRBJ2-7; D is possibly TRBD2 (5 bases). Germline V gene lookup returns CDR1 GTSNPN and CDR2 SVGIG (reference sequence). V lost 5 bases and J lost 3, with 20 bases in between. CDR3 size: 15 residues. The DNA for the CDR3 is TGTGCCTGGGGTTCTCCGGGGAAGACCCGCTACGAGCAGTACTTC. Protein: CAWGSPGKTRYEQYF.

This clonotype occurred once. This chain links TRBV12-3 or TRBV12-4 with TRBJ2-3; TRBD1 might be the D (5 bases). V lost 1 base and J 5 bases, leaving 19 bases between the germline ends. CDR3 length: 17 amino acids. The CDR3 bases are TGTGCCAGCAGTTTAGAAGCCTTGGGGCTCAGAGGAGATACGCAGTATTTT. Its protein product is CASSLEALGLRGDTQYF.

In DNA, the CDR3 is TGCAGCGTTGAACGGACACCCACAAACTATGGCTACACCTTC. Translation gives CSVERTPTNYGYTF. The chain has TRBV29-1 and TRBJ1-2, with D possibly matching TRBD1 (5 bases). CDR3 length: 14 amino acids. V was trimmed by 2 bases and J by 2 bases, leaving 12 bases between them. Per the germline V gene, CDR1 is SQVTM and CDR2 is ANQGSEA.

The CDR3 coding sequence is TGTGCCAGCCGCAGGGGGCGATCAGAAGGCTACACCTTC. It yields the protein CASRRGRSEGYTF. This chain links TRBV12-3 or TRBV12-4 with TRBJ1-2; 8 bases match TRBD1. CDR3 size: 13 residues. Trimming cost V 8 bases and J 8 bases; bases outside gene matches: 10.

DNA for the CDR3: TGTGCCAGCAGTGCGGGATTCTCGACAGGGGGGACGGAGACCCAGTACTTC. Amino acid sequence: CASSAGFSTGGTETQYF. The V call is TRBV2, the J call TRBJ2-5; TRBD1 matches at 9 bases. Germline loops: CDR1 SNHLY, CDR2 FYNNEI. This CDR3 contains 17 residues. The V gene end was trimmed by 4 bases and the J gene end by 5 bases; junction bases not matched to a gene: 14.

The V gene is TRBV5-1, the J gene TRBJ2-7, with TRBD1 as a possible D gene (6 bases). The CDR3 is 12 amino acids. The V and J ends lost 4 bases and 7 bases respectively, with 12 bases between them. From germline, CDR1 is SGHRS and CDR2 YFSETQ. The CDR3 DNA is TGCGCCAGCAGCCCTAACAGGGTTGAGCAGTACGTC. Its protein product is CASSPNRVEQYV.

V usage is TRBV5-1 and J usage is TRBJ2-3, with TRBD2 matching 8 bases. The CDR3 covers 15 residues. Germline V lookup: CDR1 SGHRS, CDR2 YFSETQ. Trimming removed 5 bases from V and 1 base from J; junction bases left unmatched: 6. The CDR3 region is CASRNSGDRTDTQYF. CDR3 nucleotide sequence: TGCGCCAGCAGGAATAGCGGGGACCGCACAGATACGCAGTATTTT.

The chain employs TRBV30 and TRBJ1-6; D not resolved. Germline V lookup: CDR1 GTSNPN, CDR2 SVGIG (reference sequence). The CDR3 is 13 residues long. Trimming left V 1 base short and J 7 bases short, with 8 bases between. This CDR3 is CAWSGQANSPLHF. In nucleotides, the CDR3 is TGTGCCTGGAGTGGGCAGGCAAATTCACCCCTCCACTTT.